A selection of T cell receptor beta chains follows, all from one sample in a study of T cells in tumors after PD-1 blockade. This table comes from immunoSEQ multiplex PCR, and its TCRdb copy is limited to in-frame clones, with some not included. The data show tens of thousands of clones, around 80% seen once. Specimen: PBMCs, collected before anti-PD-1 treatment. The receptors derive from a human donor with basal cell carcinoma. The CDR3 runs from the conserved cysteine through the conserved F or W. D genes are given only for firm matches. The listing skips clone size in some rows; elsewhere it reads once, few, many or a size class.

D gene: TRBD1
V gene: TRBV5-1
clone size: .
J gene: TRBJ2-1
CDR3 DNA: TGCGCCAGCAGCTGGGGACAGGGGTATCGGAATGAGCAGTTCTTC
CDR3 protein: CASSWGQGYRNEQFF

D gene: .
V gene: TRBV3-1/TRBV3-2
clone size: .
J gene: TRBJ2-5
CDR3 DNA: TGTGCCACCGGGGGACGGCAAGAGACCCAGTACTTC
CDR3 protein: CATGGRQETQYF

D gene: .
V gene: TRBV5-1
clone size: .
J gene: TRBJ1-2
CDR3 DNA: TGCGCCAGCAGCTTATCATTTAACTATGGCTACACCTTC
CDR3 protein: CASSLSFNYGYTF

D gene: .
V gene: TRBV19
clone size: .
J gene: TRBJ1-2
CDR3 DNA: TGTGCCAGTACCATATTGCAGGGCACTTATGGCTACACCTTC
CDR3 protein: CASTILQGTYGYTF

D gene: .
V gene: TRBV2
clone size: .
J gene: TRBJ2-5
CDR3 DNA: TGTGCCAGCAGTGTTGGCGGGGTTTATGAGACCCAGTACTTC
CDR3 protein: CASSVGGVYETQYF

D gene: TRBD1
V gene: TRBV3-1/TRBV3-2
clone size: once
J gene: TRBJ2-1
CDR3 DNA: TGTGCCAGCAGCCATACCGGGACAGTGGGTCTCAATGAGCAGTTCTTC
CDR3 protein: CASSHTGTVGLNEQFF

D gene: .
V gene: TRBV29-1
clone size: .
J gene: TRBJ2-3
CDR3 DNA: TGCAGCGTCGGGCAGGGTTCCCTCACAGATACGCAGTATTTT
CDR3 protein: CSVGQGSLTDTQYF

D gene: TRBD1
V gene: TRBV28
clone size: once
J gene: TRBJ1-4
CDR3 DNA: TGTGCCAGCAGTTCCCAGGGGGTCCGGCGTGAAAAACTGTTTTTT
CDR3 protein: CASSSQGVRREKLFF

D gene: TRBD1
V gene: TRBV6-6
clone size: .
J gene: TRBJ2-7
CDR3 DNA: TGTGCCAGCAGCCCGACAGGGGGCAGTTACGAGCAGTACTTC
CDR3 protein: CASSPTGGSYEQYF

D gene: .
V gene: TRBV10-3
clone size: .
J gene: TRBJ2-3
CDR3 DNA: TGTGCCATCAGTGGCCAAGGACGTTGGGGGGGCGGTGCTTTAGATACGCAGTATTTT
CDR3 protein: CAISGQGRWGGGALDTQYF

D gene: .
V gene: TRBV5-4
clone size: .
J gene: TRBJ2-3
CDR3 DNA: TGTGCCAGCAGCTTGCCGGGGGCCGGGGTCACAGATACGCAGTATTTT
CDR3 protein: CASSLPGAGVTDTQYF

D gene: .
V gene: TRBV2
clone size: .
J gene: TRBJ2-1
CDR3 DNA: TGTGCCAGACGCAAAAACCCCTACAATGAGCAGTTCTTC
CDR3 protein: CARRKNPYNEQFF

D gene: .
V gene: TRBV6-5
clone size: .
J gene: TRBJ2-3
CDR3 DNA: TGTGCCAGCAGTTACCTAGGACAGACAGATACGCAGTATTTT
CDR3 protein: CASSYLGQTDTQYF

D gene: .
V gene: TRBV6-5
clone size: .
J gene: TRBJ1-1
CDR3 DNA: TGTGCCAGCAGTTCGGGACCTCTGAACACTGAAGCTTTCTTT
CDR3 protein: CASSSGPLNTEAFF

D gene: .
V gene: TRBV20-1
clone size: .
J gene: TRBJ1-1
CDR3 DNA: TGCAGTGCAAGTAGCACAGGGAGCACTGAAGCTTTCTTT
CDR3 protein: CSASSTGSTEAFF

D gene: TRBD2
V gene: TRBV25-1
clone size: .
J gene: TRBJ2-7
CDR3 DNA: TGTGCCAGCAGTGAATTAGAAGCGGGATCCTACGAGCAGTACTTC
CDR3 protein: CASSELEAGSYEQYF

D gene: .
V gene: TRBV10-2
clone size: .
J gene: TRBJ1-1
CDR3 DNA: TGCGCCAGCAGTGATACAGGGATAACGACCACTGAAGCTTTCTTT
CDR3 protein: CASSDTGITTTEAFF

D gene: TRBD2
V gene: TRBV3-1/TRBV3-2
clone size: .
J gene: TRBJ2-2
CDR3 DNA: TGTGCCAGCAGCCAAGGTCGAGCGGGGGTTTCCGGGGAGCTGTTTTTT
CDR3 protein: CASSQGRAGVSGELFF

D gene: .
V gene: TRBV7-6
clone size: .
J gene: TRBJ2-7
CDR3 DNA: TGTGCCAGCAGCACGGGACACTCCTCCTACGAGCAGTACTTC
CDR3 protein: CASSTGHSSYEQYF

D gene: TRBD1
V gene: TRBV13
clone size: .
J gene: TRBJ1-2
CDR3 DNA: TGTGCCAGCAGCCGGGACAGAACTAACTATGGCTACACCTTC
CDR3 protein: CASSRDRTNYGYTF

D gene: .
V gene: TRBV5-4
clone size: .
J gene: TRBJ2-2
CDR3 DNA: TGTGCCAGCAGGGTCAGCGGAGGGACCGGGGAGCTGTTTTTT
CDR3 protein: CASRVSGGTGELFF

D gene: .
V gene: TRBV7-9
clone size: .
J gene: TRBJ2-3
CDR3 DNA: TGTGCCAGCAGCAAAGGACGGGTCGGGGCAGATACGCAGTATTTT
CDR3 protein: CASSKGRVGADTQYF

D gene: .
V gene: TRBV6-6
clone size: .
J gene: TRBJ2-1
CDR3 DNA: TGCGCCAGCAGTTACGAACGGGGGGCGGGGAATGAGCAGTTCTTC
CDR3 protein: CASSYERGAGNEQFF

D gene: .
V gene: TRBV4-1
clone size: .
J gene: TRBJ1-5
CDR3 DNA: TGCGCCAGCAGCCAAGATAATGCACTAGGGCCCCAGCATTTT
CDR3 protein: CASSQDNALGPQHF

D gene: .
V gene: TRBV19
clone size: .
J gene: TRBJ1-1
CDR3 DNA: TGTGCCACCGCAGGGGTGAAGGGCACTGAGGCTTTCTTT
CDR3 protein: CATAGVKGTEAFF

D gene: TRBD1
V gene: TRBV18
clone size: .
J gene: TRBJ1-2
CDR3 DNA: TGTGCCAGCTCACGGTCCGGGACAGAAACTAACTATGGCTACACCTTC
CDR3 protein: CASSRSGTETNYGYTF

D gene: .
V gene: TRBV5-1
clone size: .
J gene: TRBJ2-1
CDR3 DNA: TGCGCCAGCAGCTTTGGCAGGCAGTCCTACAATGAGCAGTTCTTC
CDR3 protein: CASSFGRQSYNEQFF

D gene: .
V gene: TRBV14
clone size: once
J gene: TRBJ2-7
CDR3 DNA: TGTGCCAGCAGCCAAGACATGAGCAACGAGCAGTACTTC
CDR3 protein: CASSQDMSNEQYF

D gene: .
V gene: TRBV6-2/TRBV6-3
clone size: .
J gene: TRBJ2-3
CDR3 DNA: TGTGCCAGCAGTGATCCTTCAGATACGCAGTATTTT
CDR3 protein: CASSDPSDTQYF

D gene: TRBD1
V gene: TRBV6-5
clone size: once
J gene: TRBJ1-3
CDR3 DNA: TGTGCCAGCAGTTCCCTGAATCACAGGGGTGGAAACACCATATATTTT
CDR3 protein: CASSSLNHRGGNTIYF

D gene: .
V gene: TRBV5-1
clone size: .
J gene: TRBJ2-6
CDR3 DNA: TGCGCCAGCAGCTTGGCCCTTGGGGTAGGTCATGGGGCCAACGTCCTGACTTTC
CDR3 protein: CASSLALGVGHGANVLTF

D gene: TRBD2
V gene: TRBV5-1
clone size: .
J gene: TRBJ2-3
CDR3 DNA: TGCGCCAGCAGCTTTATGCTAGCGGGGGGTATAGATACGCAGTATTTT
CDR3 protein: CASSFMLAGGIDTQYF